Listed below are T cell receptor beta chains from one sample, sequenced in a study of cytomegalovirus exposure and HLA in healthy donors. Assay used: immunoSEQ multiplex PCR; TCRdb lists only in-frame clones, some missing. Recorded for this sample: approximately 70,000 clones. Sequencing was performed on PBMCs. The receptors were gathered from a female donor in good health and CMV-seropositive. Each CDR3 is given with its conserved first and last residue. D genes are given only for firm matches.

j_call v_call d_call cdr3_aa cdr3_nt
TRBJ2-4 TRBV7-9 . CASSPEQGLAKNIQYF TGTGCCAGCAGCCCCGAACAGGGTTTGGCCAAAAACATTCAGTACTTC
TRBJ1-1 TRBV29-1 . CSVGAQMNTEAFF TGCAGCGTTGGCGCCCAAATGAACACTGAAGCTTTCTTT
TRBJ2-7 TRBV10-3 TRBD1 CAISEPGGVGPYYEQYF TGTGCCATCAGTGAGCCAGGGGGCGTTGGGCCCTACTACGAGCAGTACTTC
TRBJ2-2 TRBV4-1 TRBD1 CASSQLGGIAGELFF TGCGCCAGCAGCCAATTAGGGGGCATAGCCGGGGAGCTGTTTTTT
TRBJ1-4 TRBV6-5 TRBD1 CASSPGQGHEKLFF TGTGCCAGCAGTCCGGGACAGGGTCATGAAAAACTGTTTTTT
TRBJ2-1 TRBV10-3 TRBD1 CATKGSTQGAFYNEQFF TGTGCCACCAAAGGGTCAACTCAGGGGGCCTTCTACAATGAGCAGTTCTTC
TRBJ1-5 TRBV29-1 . CSVEIRAGQPQHF TGCAGCGTTGAAATCAGGGCAGGTCAGCCCCAGCATTTT
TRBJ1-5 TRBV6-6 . CASSGGQQGQPQHF TGTGCCAGCAGTGGGGGACAACAGGGTCAGCCCCAGCATTTT
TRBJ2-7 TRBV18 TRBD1 CASSPTTTGGTGQQYF TGTGCCAGCTCACCAACAACAACAGGGGGCACGGGTCAGCAGTACTTC
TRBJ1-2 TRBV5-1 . CASSLVGAGYGYTF TGCGCCAGCAGCTTGGTGGGGGCTGGGTATGGCTACACCTTC
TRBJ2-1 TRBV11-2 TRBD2 CASSLIGLAANNEQFF TGTGCCAGCAGCTTAATTGGCCTAGCGGCAAACAATGAGCAGTTCTTC
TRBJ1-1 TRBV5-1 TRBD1 CASSLTGGNTEAFF TGCGCCAGCAGCTTGACAGGGGGGAACACTGAAGCTTTCTTT
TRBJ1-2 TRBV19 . CASSTTDIYGYTF TGTGCCAGTAGTACGACGGACATCTATGGCTACACCTTC